These 6 T cell receptor beta chains were all obtained from the same sample, sequenced in a study of blood T cell repertoires in COVID-19. Measured with immunoSEQ multiplex PCR; TCRdb has only the in-frame clones, and not every one. Among a few hundred thousand clones listed, 75% to 90% were seen once. Sequencing was carried out using peripheral blood. The source of these receptors is a woman aged 70-85 years with acute or convalescent COVID-19.

V gene TRBV3-1 (or the pseudogene TRBV3-2) combines with J gene TRBJ2-2; D is undetermined. V was cut by 6 bases and J by 7 bases, with 9 bases left in between. The CDR3 loop spans 12 amino acids. Germline values: CDR1 LGHDT, CDR2 YNNKEL (reference sequence). The CDR3, as DNA: TGTGCCAGCAGTCTAGATGTCGGGGAGCTGTTTTTT. Amino acids: CASSLDVGELFF.

V usage is TRBV11-2 and J usage is TRBJ2-1; D remains ambiguous. Germline V lookup: CDR1 SGHAT, CDR2 FQNNGV. The ends were cut back, 4 bases at V and 7 bases at J, with 8 bases in the middle. The CDR3 loop spans 12 amino acids. CDR3 protein: CASSSASNEQFF. The DNA for the CDR3 is TGTGCCAGCAGCTCCGCGAGTAATGAGCAGTTCTTC. The whole variable domain, remainder taken from reference TRBV11-2 and TRBJ2-1, is EAGVAQSPRYKIIEKRQSVAFWCNPISGHATLYWYQQILGQGPKLLIQFQNNGVVDDSQLPKDRFSAERLKGVDSTLKIQPAKLEDSAVYLCASSSASNEQFFGPGTRLTVL.

This clone was seen a few times. The chain has TRBV10-1 and TRBJ1-1, with D unclear. This CDR3 has 15 residues. Germline V gene data show CDR1 as WNHNN and CDR2 as SYGVQD (reference sequence). The V end lost 3 bases, the J end lost 1 base, and 12 bases lay between the germline ends. The CDR3 here is CASSEGGFWNTEAFF. The DNA of the CDR3 is TGCGCCAGCAGTGAAGGCGGATTTTGGAACACTGAAGCTTTCTTT.

The genes are TRBV16 and TRBJ1-1; D gene unclear. The CDR3 spans 11 residues. CDR1 is KGHSY, CDR2 FQNENV, per germline. Trimming took off 7 bases at V and 0 bases at J, with 3 bases between the two ends. In DNA, the CDR3 is TGTGCCAGCACTCTGAACACTGAAGCTTTCTTT. Residues: CASTLNTEAFF.

The CDR3 nucleotides read TGCGCCAGCAGCTTGCCGGGACAGGGTAATGGCTACACCTTC. Residues: CASSLPGQGNGYTF. The chain combines TRBV5-1 with TRBJ1-2, with 9 bases aligning to TRBD1. V trimming: 1 base; J trimming: 6 bases; junction bases outside the gene matches: 4. This CDR3 has 14 residues. Germline V CDR1 and CDR2: SGHRS, YFSETQ.

This clone was observed once. J is TRBJ2-7 and V is TRBV5-5; 8 nucleotides agree with TRBD1. V lost 5 bases to trimming and J lost 3 bases; unmatched junction nucleotides: 7. Germline CDR1 reads SGHKS; CDR2 reads YYEKEE (reference sequence). The CDR3 extends over 14 amino acids. DNA of the CDR3: TGTGCCAGCAGGTGGACAGGGTCGGGCTACGAGCAGTACTTC. This sequence encodes CASRWTGSGYEQYF.